The 27 T cell receptor beta chains in this list originate from one sample, sequenced in a study of cytomegalovirus exposure and HLA in healthy donors. Only in-frame clones appear in the TCRdb table, and some are missing; sequencing was by immunoSEQ multiplex PCR. This sample carries about 160,000 clones, around 96% of them seen once, and the ten largest clones take around 0.9%. Sequencing used PBMCs. Source of these receptors: a woman between 18 and 29 years old in good health and CMV-seronegative.

The chain carries TRBV7-8 and TRBJ2-2; D is perhaps TRBD2 (5 bases). The germline gives CDR1 SGHVS, CDR2 FQNEAQ. The V and J ends lost 5 bases and 2 bases respectively, with 12 bases between them. The CDR3 has 15 amino acids. CDR3 protein: CASSPERGNTGELFF. CDR3 DNA: TGTGCCAGCAGCCCTGAACGGGGAAACACCGGGGAGCTGTTTTTT.

The CDR3 coding sequence is TGTGCCAGCAGCCCGACTAGCGGGGGGGCCCACAATGAGCAGTTCTTC. Translation gives CASSPTSGGAHNEQFF. The chain employs TRBV7-2 and TRBJ2-1, with TRBD2 matching 14 bases. This CDR3 region has 16 residues. CDR1 and CDR2 from the germline V gene are SGHTA and FQGNSA. Trimming at V came to 5 bases and at J to 5 bases, leaving 5 bases not matched to a gene. Combining the CDR3 with reference TRBV7-2 and TRBJ2-1 gives the whole variable domain GAGVSQSPSNKVTEKGKDVELRCDPISGHTALYWYRQSLGQGLEFLIYFQGNSAPDKSGLPSDRFSAERTGGSVSTLTIQRTQQEDSAVYLCASSPTSGGAHNEQFFGPGTRLTVL.

The CDR3 DNA reads TGTGCCAGCACCCCCTACGAACTTGGCACTGAAGCTTTCTTT. Amino acid sequence: CASTPYELGTEAFF. The rearrangement links TRBV7-8 to TRBJ1-1; no clear D. This CDR3 has 14 amino acids. Trimming took 7 bases from V and 4 from J, leaving 16 bases between them. Germline CDR1 SGHVS, CDR2 FQNEAQ.

V usage is TRBV7-6 and J usage is TRBJ2-7; 9 bases align to TRBD2. V lost 0 bases and J lost 4; bases outside the gene matches: 7. Germline CDR1 and CDR2: SGHVS and FNYEAQ. There are 16 residues in the CDR3. The CDR3 here is CASSLARGGAVYEQYF. Here the CDR3 DNA reads TGTGCCAGCAGCTTAGCGCGGGGGGGCGCGGTTTACGAGCAGTACTTC.

The chain carries TRBV9 and TRBJ1-4; a weak D match, TRBD1 (6 bases). The V gene lost 6 bases and the J gene lost 10 bases, with 16 bases spanning the gap. This CDR3 comprises 13 residues. Germline V gives CDR1 SGDLS, CDR2 YYNGEE. As DNA, the CDR3 is TGTGCCAGCACCCCGGGGACAAGCGGAAAACTGTTTTTT. This codes for CASTPGTSGKLFF.

The chain is built from TRBV19 and TRBJ2-7, with TRBD1 matching 10 bases. Germline V lookup: CDR1 LNHDA, CDR2 SQIVND (reference sequence). This CDR3 comprises 15 residues. Trimming at V came to 7 bases and at J to 2 bases, leaving 8 bases not matched to a gene. CDR3 in amino acids: CASMAGQGIAYEQYF. DNA for the CDR3: TGTGCCAGTATGGCGGGACAGGGGATAGCCTACGAGCAGTACTTC.

This clone was seen a single time. The chain employs TRBV5-6 and TRBJ2-7; D is possibly TRBD1 (5 bases). V lost 4 bases and J lost 4, with 12 bases in between. Germline V CDR1 and CDR2: SGHDT, YYEEEE. The CDR3 loop spans 13 amino acids. CDR3 nucleotides: TGTGCCAGCAGCCCCCGGACACTTTACGAGCAGTACTTC. It encodes CASSPRTLYEQYF.

The genes are TRBV5-6 and TRBJ1-3; D perhaps matches TRBD1 (6 bases). V was pared by 6 bases and J by 4 bases, with 17 bases between. The CDR3 has 15 residues. Germline values: CDR1 SGHDT, CDR2 YYEEEE. The CDR3 reads CASTLGGVLGNTIYF. CDR3 DNA: TGTGCCAGCACCCTTGGGGGCGTATTGGGAAACACCATATATTTT. The full variable domain, rest sourced from reference TRBV5-6 and TRBJ1-3, is DAGVTQSPTHLIKTRGQQVTLRCSPKSGHDTVSWYQQALGQGPQFIFQYYEEEERQRGNFPDRFSGHQFPNYSSELNVNALLLGDSALYLCASTLGGVLGNTIYFGEGSWLTVV.

The J gene is TRBJ2-1, the V gene TRBV11-2; a possible D gene is TRBD2 (5 bases). Germline CDR1 reads SGHAT; CDR2 reads FQNNGV. Trimming removed 3 bases from V and 5 bases from J, with 11 bases in between. This CDR3 comprises 14 residues. In DNA, the CDR3 is TGTGCCAGCAGCTTCTCGGAGGTCAACAATGAGCAGTTCTTC. The encoded protein is CASSFSEVNNEQFF.

The genes are TRBV7-3 and TRBJ2-7; TRBD1 matches at 10 bases. CDR3 length: 14 amino acids. V shed 5 bases, J shed 4 bases, and the junction held 5 bases outside the gene matches. CDR1 and CDR2 (germline): SGHTA, FQGTGA. CDR3 DNA sequence: TGTGCCAGCAGCCCGACAGGGGGCATGTACGAGCAGTACTTC. It translates to CASSPTGGMYEQYF.

CDR3 loop: CASKSSGGYNEQFF. The CDR3 bases are TGTGCCAGCAAATCCAGCGGGGGGTACAATGAGCAGTTCTTC. The chain joins TRBV5-6 to TRBJ2-1, with 9 bases matching TRBD2. CDR1 and CDR2 (germline): SGHDT, YYEEEE. V lost 6 bases and J lost 4; bases outside the gene matches: 5. This CDR3 has 14 amino acids.

This chain links TRBV7-3 with TRBJ2-1; D perhaps matches TRBD2 (6 bases). Germline V gives CDR1 SGHTA, CDR2 FQGTGA. The V end lost 5 bases, the J end lost 4 bases, and 9 bases lay between the germline ends. The CDR3 spans 13 residues. Here the CDR3 DNA reads TGTGCCAGCAGCCCCGGGGGATACAATGAGCAGTTCTTC. Protein product: CASSPGGYNEQFF.

J is TRBJ2-5 and V is TRBV7-2; 11 positions agree with TRBD2. From germline, CDR1 is SGHTA and CDR2 FQGNSA. The CDR3 loop spans 17 amino acids. V shed 0 bases and J 5 bases; nucleotides not matched to a gene: 8. This CDR3 reads CASSLAASGGRRETQYF. CDR3 coding DNA: TGTGCCAGCAGCTTAGCGGCTAGCGGGGGGAGACGGGAGACCCAGTACTTC.

This chain connects TRBV27 to TRBJ1-2, with 8 nucleotides matching TRBD1. V gave up 3 bases and J gave up 6 bases; unmatched junction bases: 12. Germline CDR1 reads MNHEY; CDR2 reads SMNVEV (reference sequence). CDR3 length: 16 amino acids. CDR3 bases: TGTGCCAGCAGTTTCAGGCAGGGGGCGTTTCTGGATGGCTACACCTTC. Encoded protein: CASSFRQGAFLDGYTF.

V is TRBV7-2 and J is TRBJ1-5; TRBD1 matches at 9 bases. Germline-derived CDR1 and CDR2 are SGHTA and FQGNSA. The CDR3 is made up of 18 amino acids. V dropped 4 bases and J dropped 2; count of bases not matched to a gene: 12. The DNA of the CDR3 is TGTGCCAGCAGCTCCGGGACAGGGACAGGCGTTGGCAATCAGCCCCAGCATTTT. This gives the protein CASSSGTGTGVGNQPQHF.

The rearrangement joins TRBV6-5 to TRBJ1-2; D gene uncertain. The CDR3 is made up of 13 amino acids. V was shortened by 4 bases and J by 4 bases, with 10 bases between the two germline ends. The V gene's germline CDR1 is MNHEY and CDR2 SVGAGI. The CDR3 is CASSSGSFYGYTF. In DNA, the CDR3 is TGTGCCAGCAGTTCGGGATCTTTCTATGGCTACACCTTC.

The gene calls are TRBV2 and TRBJ2-6; D is perhaps TRBD1 (6 bases). V was cut by 6 bases and J by 0 bases, with 12 bases left in between. The CDR3 has 16 residues. Germline CDR1 and CDR2: SNHLY and FYNNEI. This CDR3 is CASSPGQISGANVLTF. DNA of the CDR3: TGTGCCAGCAGCCCGGGACAAATCTCTGGGGCCAACGTCCTGACTTTC.

This chain's CDR3 is CASSPGHFNYGYTF. The CDR3 DNA is TGCGCCAGCAGCCCGGGACACTTTAACTATGGCTACACCTTC. The chain uses TRBV5-1 and TRBJ1-2; tentatively, D is TRBD1 (6 bases). Deletions cut 4 bases from V and 1 base from J, with 11 bases between. Germline assignment: CDR1 SGHRS and CDR2 YFSETQ. The CDR3 is 14 amino acids.

The chain employs TRBV13 and TRBJ1-5, with unresolved D. With 5 bases removed from V and 9 bases from J, the gap between germline ends came to 17 bases. CDR3 length: 14 amino acids. The V gene's germline CDR1 is PRHDT and CDR2 FYEKMQ (reference sequence). The DNA for the CDR3 is TGTGCCAGCAGCCCCGCCCCCAATAGATGGCCCCAGCATTTT. Translated: CASSPAPNRWPQHF.

For the CDR3, the DNA is TGTGCCAGTAGTCGCCGTGAGGTCCGGTACGAGCAGTACTTC. Translated, it gives CASSRREVRYEQYF. The V call is TRBV19, the J call TRBJ2-7; D remains unclear. CDR1 and CDR2 (germline): LNHDA, SQIVND (reference sequence). The CDR3 is 14 residues long. The V gene lost 5 bases and the J gene lost 4 bases, with 15 bases spanning the gap.

This chain joins TRBV7-2 and TRBJ1-2, with a possible D match to TRBD1 (5 bases). The CDR3 totals 13 residues. The germline CDR1 and CDR2 sequences are SGHTA and FQGNSA. The V and J ends lost 5 bases and 7 bases respectively, with 14 bases between them. The CDR3 here is CASSTGRERGYTF. The CDR3 bases are TGTGCCAGCAGCACGGGCAGGGAACGTGGCTACACCTTC. Full variable domain (missing parts from reference TRBV7-2 and TRBJ1-2): GAGVSQSPSNKVTEKGKDVELRCDPISGHTALYWYRQSLGQGLEFLIYFQGNSAPDKSGLPSDRFSAERTGGSVSTLTIQRTQQEDSAVYLCASSTGRERGYTFGSGTRLTVV.

On this clone itself: The junction differs from germline at one of its ends, possibly a read error. J is TRBJ1-6 and V is TRBV27; no clear D gene. The CDR3 has 14 amino acids. In germline, CDR1 is MNHEY, CDR2 SMNVEV (reference sequence). The CDR3 loop reads CASSLEGRNSPLHF. DNA of the CDR3: TGTGCCAGCAGTCTAGAAGGCCGCAATTCGCCCCTCCACTTT.

V and J are TRBV27 and TRBJ1-2; 9 bases agree with TRBD1. Germline trimming cut 6 bases from V and 8 bases from J; bases unmatched to any gene: 7. This CDR3 is 13 amino acids long. In germline, CDR1 is MNHEY, CDR2 SMNVEV (reference sequence). The DNA for the CDR3 is TGTGCCAGCAGCAAGGGACAGGGAGGGGGCTACACCTTC. Its protein is CASSKGQGGGYTF.

The chain carries TRBV10-3 and TRBJ2-5, with TRBD2 matching 9 bases. CDR3 length: 16 amino acids. Germline-derived CDR1 and CDR2 are ENHRY and SYGVKD. V trimming: 3 bases; J trimming: 5 bases; junction bases outside the gene matches: 10. CDR3 nucleotide sequence: TGTGCCATCAGTGAACGTGGGCGGGGGGGCGTTGAGACCCAGTACTTC. It yields the protein CAISERGRGGVETQYF.

V and J are TRBV18 and TRBJ1-1; D not certain. V shed 1 base and J shed 2 bases, with 8 bases lying between them. Germline V gene data show CDR1 as KGHSH and CDR2 as LQKENI. The CDR3 extends over 14 amino acids. The CDR3 loop is CASSPLRGNTEAFF. The DNA for the CDR3 is TGTGCCAGCTCACCACTCCGGGGTAACACTGAAGCTTTCTTT.

The chain has TRBV13 and TRBJ2-5, with TRBD2 matching 12 bases. Trimming cost V 5 bases and J 2 bases; bases outside gene matches: 6. There are 16 residues in the CDR3. Germline assignment: CDR1 PRHDT and CDR2 FYEKMQ (reference sequence). The CDR3 bases are TGTGCCAGCAGCCCCAGGACTAGCGGGGCTCAAGAGACCCAGTACTTC. Its translation is CASSPRTSGAQETQYF.

The rearrangement uses TRBV5-6 and TRBJ2-7; TRBD2 matches at 8 bases. This CDR3 is 18 amino acids long. The ends lost 4 bases at V and 2 bases at J; junction bases unmatched: 17. Germline V gene data show CDR1 as SGHDT and CDR2 as YYEEEE. The CDR3 here is CASSQTHAARGAPYEQYF. DNA for the CDR3: TGTGCCAGCAGCCAGACCCACGCGGCGCGGGGGGCCCCCTACGAGCAGTACTTC.